This T cell receptor (beta chain) derives from a study of molecular identifiers for immune sequencing clone quantification. The CD8+CD4-CCR7+CD45RA+ phenotype defined the sorted naive CD8 T cells. V lost 3 bases and J 0 bases, leaving 8 bases between the germline ends. Germline assignment: CDR1 SGHVS and CDR2 FNYEAQ. The CDR3 has 14 residues. In its sample, this clonotype was seen a few times. Its antigen is not identified. Previously reported methods and listed TCR primers produced the bulk TCR libraries. Each CDR3 protein gets one entry after TCRdb re-called the PCR reads with MiXCR. This table holds 400,000 to 600,000 distinct CDR3 sequences, 25% found once. Notes on the study in general: Sharing of a barcode by identical TCR molecules could cause highly expanded clone sizes to be underestimated. Detection of one spiked Jurkat cell's TCR RNA reportedly worked in 980,000 or so naive cells.

The origin of this receptor is a human donor in good health. Some libraries in this study had Jurkat cell RNA spiked in. Sequencing was done on a sample of naive CD8+ T cells from blood, with Jurkat cell RNA spiked in. Described subset: FACS-sorted CD8+CD4-CCR7+CD45RA+ naive T cells. The chain links TRBV7-6 to TRBJ2-5; unclear D gene. The CDR3 DNA sequence: TGTGCCAGCAGCTTTCTAACGGACCAAGAGACCCAGTACTTC. Its protein product is CASSFLTDQETQYF.